This T cell receptor beta chain was sequenced during a study of blood T cell repertoires in COVID-19. Background on the study: Some COVID-19 samples were acute and others convalescent; all came from the United States, Italy and Spain. Sample material is recorded as cDNA or gDNA derived from T cells, B-cell-depleted T cells, or PBMCs.

Unmatched junction bases numbered 12, after V lost 4 bases and J lost 2 bases. The germline gives CDR1 PRHDT, CDR2 FYEKMQ (reference sequence). This CDR3 is 18 amino acids long. As processed by the authors: Estimation of nucleated cell counts relied on the amplification of reference gene primers. TCRdb keeps only in-frame clones here, not all; method: immunoSEQ multiplex PCR. The DNA gave D and trimming, while V, J and clone size come from that table. Altogether roughly 260,000 clones are present, approximately 89% being singletons, with the ten largest covering around 10%. The receptor was derived from a man aged 40-50 years who had recovered from COVID-19. The sample comprised peripheral blood. This rearrangement joins TRBV13 to TRBJ2-2; 8 bases map to TRBD2. The CDR3 nucleotides are TGTGCCAGCAGCTCTAGAGGCGGGGGGACCTCTAACACCGGGGAGCTGTTTTTT. Translating it yields CASSSRGGGTSNTGELFF.